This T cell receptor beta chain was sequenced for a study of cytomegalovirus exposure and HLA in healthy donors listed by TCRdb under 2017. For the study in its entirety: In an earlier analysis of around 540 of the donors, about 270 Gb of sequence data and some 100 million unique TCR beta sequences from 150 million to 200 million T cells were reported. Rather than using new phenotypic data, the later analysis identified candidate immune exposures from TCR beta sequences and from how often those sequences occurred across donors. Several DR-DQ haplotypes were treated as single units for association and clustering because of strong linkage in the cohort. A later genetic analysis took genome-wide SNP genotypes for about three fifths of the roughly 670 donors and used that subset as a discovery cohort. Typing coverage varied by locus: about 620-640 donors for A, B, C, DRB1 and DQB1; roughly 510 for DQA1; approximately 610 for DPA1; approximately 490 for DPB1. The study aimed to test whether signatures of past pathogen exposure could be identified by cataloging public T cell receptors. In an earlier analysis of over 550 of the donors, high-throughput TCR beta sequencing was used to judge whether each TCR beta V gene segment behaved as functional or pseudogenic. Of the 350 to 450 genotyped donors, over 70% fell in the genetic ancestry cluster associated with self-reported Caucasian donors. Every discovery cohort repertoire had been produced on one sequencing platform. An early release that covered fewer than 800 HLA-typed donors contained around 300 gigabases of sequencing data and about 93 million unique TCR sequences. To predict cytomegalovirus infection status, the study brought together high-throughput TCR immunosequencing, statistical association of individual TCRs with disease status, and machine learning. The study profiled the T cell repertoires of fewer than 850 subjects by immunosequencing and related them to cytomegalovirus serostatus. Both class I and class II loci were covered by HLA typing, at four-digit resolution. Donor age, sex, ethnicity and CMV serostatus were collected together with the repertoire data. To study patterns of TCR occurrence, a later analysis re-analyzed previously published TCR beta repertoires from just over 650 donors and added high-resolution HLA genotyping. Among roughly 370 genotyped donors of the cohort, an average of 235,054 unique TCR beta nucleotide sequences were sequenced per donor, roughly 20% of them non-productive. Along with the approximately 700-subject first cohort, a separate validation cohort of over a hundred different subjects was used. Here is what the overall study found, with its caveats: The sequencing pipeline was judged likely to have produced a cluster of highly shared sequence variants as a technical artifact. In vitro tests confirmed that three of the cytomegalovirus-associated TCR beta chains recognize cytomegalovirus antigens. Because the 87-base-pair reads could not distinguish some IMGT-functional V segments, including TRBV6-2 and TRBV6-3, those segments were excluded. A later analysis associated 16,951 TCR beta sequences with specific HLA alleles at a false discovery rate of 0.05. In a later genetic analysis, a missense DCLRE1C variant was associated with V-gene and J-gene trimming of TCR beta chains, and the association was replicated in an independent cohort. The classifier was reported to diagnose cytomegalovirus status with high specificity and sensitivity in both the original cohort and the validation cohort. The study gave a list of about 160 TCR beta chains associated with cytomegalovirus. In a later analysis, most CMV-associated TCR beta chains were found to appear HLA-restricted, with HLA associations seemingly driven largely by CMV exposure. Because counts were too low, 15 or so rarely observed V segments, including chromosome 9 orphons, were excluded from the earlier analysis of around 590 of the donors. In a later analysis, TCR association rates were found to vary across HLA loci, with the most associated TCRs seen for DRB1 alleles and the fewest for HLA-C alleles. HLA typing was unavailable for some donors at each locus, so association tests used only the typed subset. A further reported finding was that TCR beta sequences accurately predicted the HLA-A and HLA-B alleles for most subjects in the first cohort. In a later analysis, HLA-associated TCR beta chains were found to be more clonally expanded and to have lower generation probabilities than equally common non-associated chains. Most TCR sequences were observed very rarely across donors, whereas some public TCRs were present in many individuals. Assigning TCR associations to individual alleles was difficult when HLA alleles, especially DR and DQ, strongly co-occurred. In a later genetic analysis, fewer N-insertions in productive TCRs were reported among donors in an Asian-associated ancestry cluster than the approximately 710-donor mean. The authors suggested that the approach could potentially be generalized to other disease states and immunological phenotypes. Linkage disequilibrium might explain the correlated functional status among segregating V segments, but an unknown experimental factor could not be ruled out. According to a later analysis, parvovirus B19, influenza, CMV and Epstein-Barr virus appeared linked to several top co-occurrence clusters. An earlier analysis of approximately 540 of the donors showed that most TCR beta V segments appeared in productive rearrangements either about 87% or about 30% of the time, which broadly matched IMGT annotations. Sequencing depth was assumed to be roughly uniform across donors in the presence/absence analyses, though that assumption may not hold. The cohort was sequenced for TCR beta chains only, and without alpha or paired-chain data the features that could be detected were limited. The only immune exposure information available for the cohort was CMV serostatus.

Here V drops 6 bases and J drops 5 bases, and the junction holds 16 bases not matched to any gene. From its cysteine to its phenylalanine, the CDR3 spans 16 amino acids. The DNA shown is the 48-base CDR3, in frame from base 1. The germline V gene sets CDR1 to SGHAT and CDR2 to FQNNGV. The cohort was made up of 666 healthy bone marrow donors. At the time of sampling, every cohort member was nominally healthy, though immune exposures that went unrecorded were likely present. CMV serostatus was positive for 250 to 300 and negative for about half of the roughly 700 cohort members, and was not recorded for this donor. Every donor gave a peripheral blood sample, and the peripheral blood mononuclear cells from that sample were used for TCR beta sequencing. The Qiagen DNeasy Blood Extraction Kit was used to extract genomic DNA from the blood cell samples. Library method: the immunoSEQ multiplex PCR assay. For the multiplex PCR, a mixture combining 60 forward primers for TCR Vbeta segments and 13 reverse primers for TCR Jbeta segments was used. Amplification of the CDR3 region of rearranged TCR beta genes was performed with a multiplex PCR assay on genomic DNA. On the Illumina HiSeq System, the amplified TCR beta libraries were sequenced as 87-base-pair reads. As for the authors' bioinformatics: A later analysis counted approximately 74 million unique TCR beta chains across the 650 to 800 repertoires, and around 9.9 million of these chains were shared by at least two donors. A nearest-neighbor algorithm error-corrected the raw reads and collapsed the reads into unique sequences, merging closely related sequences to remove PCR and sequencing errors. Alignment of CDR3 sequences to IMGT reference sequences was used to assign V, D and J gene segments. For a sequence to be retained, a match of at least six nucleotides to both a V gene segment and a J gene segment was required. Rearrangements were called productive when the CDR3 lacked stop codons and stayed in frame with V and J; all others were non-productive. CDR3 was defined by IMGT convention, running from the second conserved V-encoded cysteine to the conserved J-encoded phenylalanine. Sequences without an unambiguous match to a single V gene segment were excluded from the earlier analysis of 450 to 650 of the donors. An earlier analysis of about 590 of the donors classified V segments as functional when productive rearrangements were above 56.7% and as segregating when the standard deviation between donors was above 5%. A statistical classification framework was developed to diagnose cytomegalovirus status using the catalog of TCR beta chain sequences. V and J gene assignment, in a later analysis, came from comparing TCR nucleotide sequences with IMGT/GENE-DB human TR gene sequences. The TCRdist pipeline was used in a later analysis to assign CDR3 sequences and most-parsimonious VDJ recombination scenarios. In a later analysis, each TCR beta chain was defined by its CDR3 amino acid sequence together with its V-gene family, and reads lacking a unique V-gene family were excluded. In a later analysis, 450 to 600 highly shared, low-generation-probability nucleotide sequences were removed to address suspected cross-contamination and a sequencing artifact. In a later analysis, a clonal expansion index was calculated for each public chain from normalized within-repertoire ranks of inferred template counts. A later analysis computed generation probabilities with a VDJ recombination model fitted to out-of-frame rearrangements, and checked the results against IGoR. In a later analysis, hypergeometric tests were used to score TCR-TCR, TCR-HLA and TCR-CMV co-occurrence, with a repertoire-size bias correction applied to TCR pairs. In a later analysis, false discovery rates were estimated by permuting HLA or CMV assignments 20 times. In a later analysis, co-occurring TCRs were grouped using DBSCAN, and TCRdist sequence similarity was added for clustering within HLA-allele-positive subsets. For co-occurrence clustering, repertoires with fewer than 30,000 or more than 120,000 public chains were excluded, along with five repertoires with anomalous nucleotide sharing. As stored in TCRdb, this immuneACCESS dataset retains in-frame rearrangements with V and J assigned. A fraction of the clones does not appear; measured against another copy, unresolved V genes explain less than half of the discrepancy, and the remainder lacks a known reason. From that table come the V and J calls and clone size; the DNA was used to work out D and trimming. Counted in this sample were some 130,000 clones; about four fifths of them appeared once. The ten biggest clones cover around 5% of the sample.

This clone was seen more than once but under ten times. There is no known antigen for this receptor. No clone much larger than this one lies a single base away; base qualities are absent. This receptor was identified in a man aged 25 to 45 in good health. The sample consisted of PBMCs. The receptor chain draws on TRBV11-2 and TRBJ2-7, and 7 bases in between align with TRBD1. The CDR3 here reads CASSSHGLGGRDEQYF. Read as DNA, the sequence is TGTGCCAGCAGTTCACACGGATTAGGGGGCCGGGACGAGCAGTACTTC.